Below, 19 T cell receptor beta chains from the same sample are listed, as sequenced in a study of monozygotic twins with inflammatory bowel disease. Reanalyzing the 5' RACE reads, TCRdb keeps one entry per CDR3 protein, without DNA. The sample totals around 450,000 distinct CDR3 sequences. The sequenced sample was blood. The receptor set was obtained from a human donor with ulcerative colitis or Crohn's disease, or a healthy co-twin of an affected twin (not recorded which).

This chain uses TRBV23-1 with TRBJ2-3; there is no DNA to check the TCRdb D call of TRBD1. TRBV23-1 is labeled an ORF, and its function is uncertain. This CDR3 comprises 16 residues. CDR3 sequence: CASRCPRKACTDTQYF.

The CDR3 sequence is CASSLQGDFTDTQYF. J is TRBJ2-3 and V is TRBV4-1; the TCRdb D gene call, TRBD2, has no DNA to confirm it. Germline V gives CDR1 MGHRA, CDR2 YSYEKL. This CDR3 has 15 residues.

The chain is built from TRBV12-3 or TRBV12-4 and TRBJ1-5. The CDR3 consists of 14 residues. The CDR3 here is CASSFGGLIQPQHF.

J is TRBJ1-6 and V is TRBV28; TCRdb lists TRBD1, though no DNA is available to test this call. The CDR3 is made up of 15 amino acids. The germline V gene encodes CDR1 MDHEN and CDR2 SYDVKM. Here the CDR3 reads CASGGRTVYNSPLHF.

V is TRBV12-3 or TRBV12-4 and J is TRBJ1-6. The CDR3 extends over 14 amino acids. The CDR3 spells CASADSSYNSPLHF.

The V gene is TRBV24-1, the J gene TRBJ2-1; TCRdb designates TRBD1, a call that cannot be tested without DNA. Per germline, CDR1 KGHDR and CDR2 SFDVKD. The CDR3 contains 12 residues. Here the CDR3 reads CATSRNRVEQFF.

This rearrangement joins TRBV29-1 to TRBJ2-1; no DNA is available, so the TRBD2 call from TCRdb remains unchecked. The germline V gene encodes CDR1 SQVTM and CDR2 ANQGSEA. The CDR3 loop spans 11 amino acids. CDR3 sequence reads: CSGLHYNEQFF.

The genes are TRBV2 and TRBJ2-1; as DNA is missing, the TRBD2 call by TCRdb cannot be tested. The germline V gene encodes CDR1 SNHLY and CDR2 FYNNEI. The length of the CDR3 is 19 residues. Here the CDR3 reads CASAGPGLAGGLAYNEQFF.

The rearrangement joins TRBV15 to TRBJ2-3; TCRdb designates TRBD1, a call that cannot be tested without DNA. Germline V lookup: CDR1 LNHNV, CDR2 YYDKDF (reference sequence). This CDR3 has 20 amino acids. The CDR3 is CATSTNVFGTGGTSTDTQYF.

The chain combines TRBV2 with TRBJ2-5; TCRdb returns TRBD2, unconfirmable since there is no DNA. Germline loops: CDR1 SNHLY, CDR2 FYNNEI. This CDR3 contains 13 residues. CDR3 region: CASRRTGPETQYF.

The chain links TRBV20-1 to TRBJ2-2; TCRdb's assignment of TRBD1 cannot be checked, as there is no DNA. The germline V gene has CDR1 DFQATT and CDR2 SNEGSKA (reference sequence). This CDR3 is 15 amino acids long. This chain's CDR3 is CSARVPLGDTGELFF.

The chain uses TRBV4-2 and TRBJ2-6. Per the germline V gene, CDR1 is LGHNA and CDR2 is YNFKEQ. The CDR3 consists of 14 residues. The CDR3 sequence is CASSLLSGANVLIF.

The J gene is TRBJ2-5, the V gene TRBV9; TCRdb picks TRBD1, but there is no DNA to check that call. The CDR3 covers 14 residues. The germline V gene has CDR1 SGDLS and CDR2 YYNGEE. CDR3 sequence reads: CASSVLDRAETQYF.

V is TRBV27 and J is TRBJ2-5; TCRdb's D gene call, TRBD1, goes unchecked for lack of DNA. The CDR3 extends over 14 amino acids. The germline V gene encodes CDR1 MNHEY and CDR2 SMNVEV (reference sequence). The CDR3 reads CASSLRGWGETQYF.

CDR3 protein: CASSLDGGNSPLHF. The V and J genes are TRBV5-1 and TRBJ1-6; TCRdb's assignment of TRBD1 cannot be checked, as there is no DNA. The CDR3 loop spans 14 amino acids. Germline CDR1 SGHRS, CDR2 YFSETQ.

The V gene is TRBV7-2, the J gene TRBJ2-1; TCRdb's D call of TRBD2 is untestable without DNA. This CDR3 spans 16 amino acids. CDR1 and CDR2 (germline): SGHTA, FQGNSA. This CDR3 is CASSFGTSGIFNEQFF.

This chain's CDR3 is CASSFSIAGGGADTQYF. The chain recombines TRBV9 with TRBJ2-3; TCRdb's D call of TRBD2 is untestable without DNA. Germline lookup yields CDR1 SGDLS and CDR2 YYNGEE. This CDR3 comprises 17 residues.

The chain combines TRBV5-5 with TRBJ1-1; TCRdb designates TRBD1, a call that cannot be tested without DNA. Germline loops: CDR1 SGHKS, CDR2 YYEKEE (reference sequence). The CDR3 covers 16 residues. This CDR3 is CASSLVSGRVNTEAFF.

The gene calls are TRBV5-1 and TRBJ1-2; TCRdb names TRBD1, which stays unverified in the absence of DNA. The CDR3 sequence is 15 residues long. The germline CDR1 and CDR2 sequences are SGHRS and YFSETQ. CDR3: CASSPNPSLNYGYTF.